What follows are 30 T cell receptor beta chains derived from one specimen sequenced in a study of identical twins. TCRdb analysed the 5' RACE reads with MiXCR anew, one entry per CDR3 protein. The sample contains 1.5 million to 2 million distinct CDR3 sequences, roughly 35% of which appear only once. Sequenced: cord blood. These receptors all stem from a newborn girl in good health.

This clonotype has just a few counts. In DNA, the CDR3 is TGCAGTGCTAGAGTTTCGGTTAATCAGCCCCAGCATTTT. Protein sequence: CSARVSVNQPQHF. The chain couples TRBV20-1 to TRBJ1-5; D not resolved. Germline CDR1 and CDR2: DFQATT and SNEGSKA (reference sequence). Trimming cost V 1 base and J 4 bases, with 8 bases left between them. The CDR3 contains 13 residues.

The table lists this clonotype with a count of one. Given a much more abundant clone one base away, this may be a read error. The chain recombines TRBV3-1 with TRBJ2-1; tentatively, D is TRBD2 (7 bases). The J call could be wrong; TRBJ2-7 is a better fit for the DNA end. This CDR3 contains 16 residues. From germline, CDR1 is LGHDT and CDR2 YNNKEL (reference sequence). The CDR3 DNA reads as TGTGCCAGCAGCCAAGTTGGGGGGGGCTCCTACAATGAGCAGTACTTC. The encoded protein is CASSQVGGGSYNEQYF.

The chain combines TRBV2 with TRBJ1-2; D possibly corresponds to TRBD1 (6 bases). The CDR3 sequence is 14 residues long. From germline, CDR1 is SNHLY and CDR2 FYNNEI. The V and J ends lost 6 bases and 3 bases respectively, with 14 bases between them. The CDR3 DNA reads TGTGCCAGCAGCGGCACGAGGGGGTACTATGGCTACACCTTC. Translation gives CASSGTRGYYGYTF.

A note on this clonotype: At one boundary the junction diverges from the germline segment, which might be a read error. This chain uses TRBV7-2 with TRBJ1-5; D unclear. This CDR3 is built from 16 residues. CDR1 SGHTA and CDR2 FQGNSA come from the germline V gene. The CDR3 loop reads CASSSTGGISSQPQHF. CDR3 bases: TGTGCCAGCAGCTCCACTGGTGGTATTAGCAGTCAGCCCCAGCATTTT.

The chain joins TRBV20-1 to TRBJ1-4, with 7 bases lining up with TRBD1. The CDR3 sequence is 16 residues long. With 5 bases clipped from V and 3 bases from J, the junction kept 12 bases outside the gene matches. CDR1 and CDR2 (germline): DFQATT, SNEGSKA (reference sequence). The DNA of the CDR3 is TGCAGTGCTGGGAAAGGACAGGCAAGCCCTAATGAAAAACTGTTTTTT. Translation gives CSAGKGQASPNEKLFF.

V usage is TRBV5-6 and J usage is TRBJ2-3; D might be TRBD2 (5 bases). Germline CDR1 SGHDT, CDR2 YYEEEE. Trimming pared 2 bases from V and 1 base from J, leaving 17 bases between. This CDR3 contains 17 residues. DNA for the CDR3: TGTGCCAGCAGCTTAGGAGGACCCGCCGTGGGCACAGATACGCAGTATTTT. Its translation: CASSLGGPAVGTDTQYF. The complete variable domain, with remaining parts taken from reference TRBV5-6 and TRBJ2-3, reads DAGVTQSPTHLIKTRGQQVTLRCSPKSGHDTVSWYQQALGQGPQFIFQYYEEEERQRGNFPDRFSGHQFPNYSSELNVNALLLGDSALYLCASSLGGPAVGTDTQYFGPGTRLTVL.

This clonotype was found a few times. The chain combines TRBV7-2 with TRBJ2-3; TRBD2 matches at 11 bases. CDR1 and CDR2 from the germline V gene are SGHTA and FQGNSA. J lost 4 bases, V lost 3 bases, and 12 bases had no gene match. The CDR3 covers 18 residues. The CDR3 loop is CASSFMLAGGVGADTQYF. CDR3 coding DNA: TGTGCCAGCAGCTTCATGCTAGCGGGGGGAGTCGGAGCAGATACGCAGTATTTT.

The sample holds many counts of this clonotype. The chain recombines TRBV20-1 with TRBJ2-3; tentatively, D is TRBD1 (6 bases). Germline V gene lookup returns CDR1 DFQATT and CDR2 SNEGSKA (reference sequence). The CDR3 consists of 14 residues. The CDR3 DNA is TGCAGCGGAAATAGGGGGTTGGTCACAGATACGCAGTATTTT. Its protein is CSGNRGLVTDTQYF.

V usage is TRBV15 and J usage is TRBJ2-5; D tentatively fits TRBD1 or TRBD2 (5 bases each). The CDR3 has 12 amino acids. The V gene lost 7 bases and the J gene lost 11 bases, with 17 bases spanning the gap. From germline, CDR1 is LNHNV and CDR2 YYDKDF (reference sequence). The CDR3 bases are TGTGCCACCATAGGGGAGCACAATGAGCAGTACTTC. Protein product: CATIGEHNEQYF.

V and J are TRBV19 and TRBJ2-6; 7 nucleotides agree with TRBD1. The V segment lost 3 bases and the J segment 0 bases; nucleotides outside the gene matches: 5. The CDR3 extends over 17 amino acids. The germline CDR1 and CDR2 sequences are LNHDA and SQIVND (reference sequence). CDR3 sequence: CASSMLTGPSGANVLTF. DNA for the CDR3: TGTGCCAGTAGTATGTTGACAGGGCCCTCTGGGGCCAACGTCCTGACTTTC.

CDR3 bases: TGCGCCAGCAGCTTGGATACAGCCAATCAGCCCCAGCATTTT. Its protein is CASSLDTANQPQHF. The chain carries TRBV5-1 and TRBJ1-5; D not certain. The germline gives CDR1 SGHRS, CDR2 YFSETQ. CDR3 size: 14 residues. V lost 0 bases to trimming and J lost 3 bases, with 7 bases between them.

The CDR3 here is CASSYSRERGNEQFF. In DNA form, the CDR3 reads TGTGCCAGCAGTTACTCGCGGGAGAGAGGCAATGAGCAGTTCTTC. The rearrangement links TRBV6-5 to TRBJ2-1; 7 bases are shared with TRBD2. Germline-derived CDR1 and CDR2 are MNHEY and SVGAGI. Trimming removed 0 bases from V and 6 bases from J; junction bases left unmatched: 5. The CDR3 covers 15 residues.

CDR3 sequence reads: CASISTGNTEAFF. In nucleotides, the CDR3 is TGTGCCAGCATATCGACAGGGAACACTGAAGCTTTCTTT. V gene TRBV6-6 combines with J gene TRBJ1-1; D is possibly TRBD1 (6 bases). Trimming left V 7 bases short and J 1 base short, with 10 bases between. CDR3 length: 13 amino acids. The V gene's germline CDR1 is MNHNY and CDR2 SVGAGI (reference sequence).

This clonotype was found a few times. The chain is built from TRBV7-2 and TRBJ2-2; D not certain. The V and J ends lost 1 base and 0 bases respectively, with 6 bases between them. The CDR3 is 15 amino acids. The V gene's germline CDR1 is SGHTA and CDR2 FQGNSA. The CDR3 DNA follows: TGTGCCAGCAGCTTAGTTCCCGCGAACACCGGGGAGCTGTTTTTT. As protein: CASSLVPANTGELFF. Complete variable domain (other parts from reference TRBV7-2 and TRBJ2-2): GAGVSQSPSNKVTEKGKDVELRCDPISGHTALYWYRQSLGQGLEFLIYFQGNSAPDKSGLPSDRFSAERTGGSVSTLTIQRTQQEDSAVYLCASSLVPANTGELFFGEGSRLTVL.

With respect to this clonotype: Relative to the germline gene, one junction end is altered; a read error may explain this. The chain is built from TRBV10-1 and TRBJ2-3; D gene ambiguous. Germline lookup yields CDR1 WNHNN and CDR2 SYGVQD (reference sequence). This CDR3 has 14 residues. The CDR3 spells CAGSFDPAADTQYF. CDR3 nucleotide sequence: TGCGCCGGCAGTTTCGACCCAGCAGCAGATACGCAGTATTTT.

This clonotype came up a few times. J is TRBJ2-4 and V is TRBV15; D unclear. Gene TRBJ2-7 matches the end of the DNA better, so the J call may be wrong. Germline V gene lookup returns CDR1 LNHNV and CDR2 YYDKDF (reference sequence). This CDR3 has 15 residues. CDR3 amino acids: CATSRDSAYPYEQYF. CDR3 nucleotide sequence: TGTGCCACCAGCAGAGATTCGGCCTATCCGTACGAGCAGTACTTC.

V is TRBV20-1 and J is TRBJ2-2; TRBD2 matches 9 bases. Germline V CDR1 and CDR2: DFQATT, SNEGSKA (reference sequence). This CDR3 is 15 amino acids long. After removal of 3 bases from V and 1 base from J, the junction contained 3 bases not matched to a gene. This CDR3 is CSASSTSGNTGELFF. The CDR3 nucleotides read TGCAGTGCTAGCTCGACTAGCGGGAACACCGGGGAGCTGTTTTTT.

This clonotype appeared many times. The CDR3 loop reads CASSFPPLLAVPNEQFF. DNA of the CDR3: TGTGCCAGCAGTTTTCCCCCTCTACTAGCGGTACCCAATGAGCAGTTCTTC. The chain carries TRBV12-3 or TRBV12-4 and TRBJ2-1; 8 nucleotides align to TRBD2. The junction had 13 bases not matched to a gene; V was cut back by 3 bases and J by 6 bases. The length of the CDR3 is 17 residues.

This clonotype was observed a few times. Here the CDR3 reads CASSEYRDNTEAFF. CDR3 in DNA: TGTGCCAGCAGTGAATATCGGGACAACACTGAAGCTTTCTTT. This chain joins TRBV25-1 and TRBJ1-1; D might be TRBD1 (5 bases). Germline CDR1 is MGHDK and CDR2 is SYGVNS. CDR3 length: 14 residues. The V end lost 0 bases, the J end lost 2 bases, and 7 bases lay between the germline ends.

The chain is built from TRBV28 and TRBJ2-2, with D possibly matching TRBD2 (6 bases). The V end was cut by 7 bases, the J end by 5 bases, with 11 bases between. Germline V gene lookup returns CDR1 MDHEN and CDR2 SYDVKM. The CDR3 is 13 amino acids. The CDR3, as DNA: TGTGCCAGCATTGGGACTTTAACCGGGGAGCTGTTTTTT. This sequence encodes CASIGTLTGELFF.

The V and J genes are TRBV6-2 or TRBV6-3 and TRBJ2-7; 10 nucleotides line up with TRBD2. Unmatched junction bases numbered 7, after V lost 4 bases and J lost 4 bases. Germline CDR1 is MNHEY and CDR2 is SVGEGT. The CDR3 consists of 15 residues. The CDR3 bases are TGTGCCAGCAGTTTCCGTGGACTAGCGGTTTACGAGCAGTACTTC. Translating gives CASSFRGLAVYEQYF.

The chain carries TRBV21-1 and TRBJ1-4; the table's D call, TRBD1, was not checked against the DNA. TRBV21-1 is tagged as a pseudogene. There are 15 residues in the CDR3. This CDR3 reads CASSSRTGPYEKLFF. The CDR3 coding sequence is TGTGCCAGCAGCTCGCGGACAGGGCCCTATGAAAAACTGTTTTTT.

The rearrangement joins TRBV20-1 to TRBJ2-7; D remains unclear. V was shortened by 0 bases and J by 0 bases, with 15 bases between the two germline ends. CDR1 is DFQATT, CDR2 SNEGSKA, per germline (reference sequence). CDR3 length: 16 amino acids. The CDR3 loop is CSARDHIRPDSYEQYF. CDR3 DNA sequence: TGCAGTGCTAGAGATCATATCCGACCAGACTCCTACGAGCAGTACTTC.

A word on this clonotype: The junction departs from the called germline gene at one end, perhaps through a read error. The CDR3 sequence is CSAKAGRFLGTDTQYF. DNA of the CDR3: TGCAGTGCTAAAGCGGGGAGGTTCCTGGGCACAGACACGCAGTATTTT. The genes are TRBV20-1 and TRBJ2-3, with TRBD2 matching over 7 bases. Germline CDR1 and CDR2: DFQATT and SNEGSKA (reference sequence). The CDR3 loop spans 16 amino acids.

The V call is TRBV27, the J call TRBJ1-1, with D uncertain. Trimming took 6 bases from V and 4 from J, leaving 15 bases between them. The CDR3 sequence is 14 residues long. Germline V lookup: CDR1 MNHEY, CDR2 SMNVEV (reference sequence). Here the CDR3 reads CASSLEGAVTEAFF. The CDR3 nucleotides read TGTGCCAGCAGCCTCGAAGGAGCGGTCACTGAAGCTTTCTTT.

J is TRBJ2-7 and V is TRBV7-9; 11 nucleotides align to TRBD2. Germline V lookup: CDR1 SEHNR, CDR2 FQNEAQ (reference sequence). With 1 base clipped from V and 2 bases from J, the junction kept 16 bases outside the gene matches. CDR3 length equals 20 residues. The CDR3 here is CASSLVPFSGRGLATYEQYF. In nucleotides, the CDR3 is TGTGCCAGCAGCTTAGTCCCGTTTAGCGGGAGGGGACTTGCTACCTACGAGCAGTACTTC.

The CDR3 region has the DNA TGCAGTGCTAGAGTCTGGGACAGGGCATCACCCCTCCACTTT. It codes for CSARVWDRASPLHF. The chain combines TRBV20-1 with TRBJ1-6, with 9 bases identical to TRBD1. The V and J ends lost 1 base and 10 bases, in that order; junction bases with no gene match: 5. CDR1 is DFQATT and CDR2 is SNEGSKA in the germline V gene (reference sequence). The CDR3 contains 14 residues.

This clonotype was detected only a few times. V usage is TRBV6-2 or TRBV6-3 and J usage is TRBJ2-4; D may be TRBD1 (5 bases). Germline V gene data show CDR1 as MNHEY and CDR2 as SVGEGT. Trimming removed 3 bases at V and 0 bases at J, with 9 bases between. CDR3 length: 15 amino acids. The CDR3 loop is CASSYSTVAKNIQYF. Written as DNA, the CDR3 is TGTGCCAGCAGTTATTCGACAGTAGCCAAAAACATTCAGTACTTC.

This clonotype has more than one count but fewer than ten. This CDR3 reads CAIKPGTSGTSTDTQYF. The CDR3 nucleotides read TGTGCCATCAAACCCGGGACTAGCGGGACTAGCACAGATACGCAGTATTTT. The chain links TRBV10-3 to TRBJ2-3, with 13 bases lining up with TRBD2. The V and J ends lost 7 bases and 0 bases, in that order; junction bases with no gene match: 7. The CDR3 has 17 residues. The germline gives CDR1 ENHRY, CDR2 SYGVKD.

This clonotype was observed a few times. The V and J genes are TRBV5-1 and TRBJ2-7, with 12 nucleotides matching TRBD2. In germline, CDR1 is SGHRS, CDR2 YFSETQ. The CDR3 has 15 residues. With 5 bases clipped from V and 5 bases from J, the junction kept 8 bases outside the gene matches. CDR3 protein: CASSPMTSGGNEQYF. CDR3 DNA sequence: TGCGCCAGCAGTCCTATGACTAGCGGGGGAAACGAGCAGTACTTC.